The clone carrying this TCR beta chain was recorded a few times. Its antigen is not known. This sample is part of a study of T cell repertoires in cytomegalovirus infection. Across the study: TCR beta signatures that were public indicated CMV infection and matching HLA type. Study-level findings and limits: Adding up the frequency of public TCR beta families identified people who carried CMV plus the relevant HLA. Dominant in the ex vivo response were TCR beta clonotypes restricted by HLA-C and specific for CMV.

In TCRdb, the reads were re-called with MiXCR into one record per CDR3 protein. The repertoire consists of 150,000 to 200,000 distinct CDR3 sequences, with approximately 30% occurring once and the leading ten covering under 35%. Sequencing input: PBMCs. The TCR sequence derives from a human donor in good health (CMV status not recorded). Some clones in this sample may be carry-over from other donors' samples.

CDR3 amino acids: CASTYFPDQAAFF. In nucleotides, the CDR3 is TGTGCCAGCACTTACTTCCCGGACCAGGCAGCTTTCTTT. V usage is TRBV12-3 or TRBV12-4 and J usage is TRBJ1-1; unclear D gene. CDR3 length: 13 residues. V dropped 7 bases and J dropped 10 bases, with 19 bases sitting between them.